This T cell receptor beta chain is from a study of blood T cells in healthy people across ages. Study-wide findings and caveats: Age advanced and TCR beta diversity per million T cells fell, roughly linearly.

This clonotype was found a few times. The antigen is not known. A second roughly 6 to 12 cycle PCR used barcoded and J-beta primers. In TCRdb, the 5' RACE reads were re-called with MiXCR into one record per CDR3 protein. The sample lists approximately 960,000 distinct CDR3 sequences, almost 30% occurring once. Germline V CDR1 and CDR2: ENHRY, SYGVKD. V lost 2 bases to trimming and J lost 5 bases, with 18 bases between them. This CDR3 region has 16 residues. These data were also filed under a second study, of T cells of mothers and their children. That work contributes: Once extracted, all RNA went into cDNA synthesis at 1.5 ug per 15 ul.

Sequencing was performed on blood. The receptor's source is a woman in her thirties or forties in good health. The chain recombines TRBV10-3 with TRBJ2-5; weak D call: TRBD2 (6 bases). This chain's CDR3 is CAISEPKAGGWETQYF. CDR3 nucleotides: TGTGCCATCAGTGAGCCGAAGGCCGGGGGTTGGGAGACCCAGTACTTC.